The clone carrying this T cell receptor (beta chain) was seen only once. Recruitment covered over 20 US areas and drew participants whose ages spanned about 18 to 89 years. In the original analysis: Reference gene primer amplification gave estimated nucleated cell counts. Data came from immunoSEQ multiplex PCR; TCRdb stores just in-frame clones and leaves some out. V and J calls plus clone size are reproduced from that table; the DNA served to infer D and trimming. The profile covers about 250,000 clones, with around 85% appearing a single time and 9.1% taken by the ten largest. The V gene lost 0 bases and the J gene lost 3 bases, with 13 bases spanning the gap. This CDR3 comprises 15 residues. CDR1 SGDLS and CDR2 YYNGEE come from the germline V gene. These data originate in a study of blood T cell repertoires in COVID-19.

The source is a woman aged 50 to 60 with acute COVID-19. Source material: PBMCs or T cells enriched from blood (not recorded which). The V gene is TRBV9, the J gene TRBJ2-7; D perhaps matches TRBD2 (6 bases). The CDR3: CASSVGVAANYEQYF. The DNA of the CDR3 is TGTGCCAGCAGCGTAGGGGTAGCGGCCAACTACGAGCAGTACTTC.